These 6 T cell receptor beta chains came from one sample sequenced in a study of cytomegalovirus exposure and HLA in healthy donors. It was with 60 Vbeta and 13 Jbeta primers that the PCR ran. The assay was immunoSEQ multiplex PCR, and TCRdb's table has in-frame clones only and misses some. The repertoire consists of about 67,000 clones, with around 80% occurring once and the leading ten covering about 4.7%. Sequencing was done on a sample of PBMCs. The receptors were sampled from a woman under 40 in good health and CMV-seronegative.

The genes are TRBV14 and TRBJ1-1; possibly TRBD1 for D (5 bases). The CDR3 loop spans 13 amino acids. Trimming took off 0 bases at V and 11 bases at J, with 13 bases between the two ends. CDR1 and CDR2 from the germline V gene are SGHDN and FVKESK. In DNA form, the CDR3 reads TGTGCCAGCAGCCAAGATCTAGGCAGGGCGGCTTTCTTT. It is translated as CASSQDLGRAAFF.

The V call is TRBV6-4, the J call TRBJ1-1, with 8 bases lining up with TRBD1. Germline CDR1 and CDR2: MRHNA and SNTAGT. V was pared by 6 bases and J by 4 bases, with 7 bases of the junction left unmatched. The CDR3 spans 14 residues. CDR3 amino acids: CASRDTDRGTEAFF. CDR3 DNA: TGTGCCAGCAGAGACACAGACAGGGGCACTGAAGCTTTCTTT.

This sequence joins TRBV9 and TRBJ1-2; 10 bases line up with TRBD1. CDR1 SGDLS and CDR2 YYNGEE come from the germline V gene. Germline trimming cut 3 bases from V and 7 bases from J; bases unmatched to any gene: 6. The CDR3 length is 14 residues. The CDR3 is CASSEGTGAGGYTF. In nucleotides, the CDR3 is TGTGCCAGCAGCGAGGGGACAGGGGCTGGTGGCTACACCTTC.

Regarding this clone: Other nucleotide sequences in the sample specify the same CDR3. The chain carries TRBV5-8 and TRBJ1-2; D is unclear. Germline values: CDR1 SGHTS, CDR2 YDEGEE. Trimming took 0 bases from V and 2 from J, leaving 5 bases between them. The CDR3 consists of 13 residues. The CDR3 loop reads CASSLGQNYGYTF. DNA of the CDR3: TGTGCCAGCAGCTTGGGACAAAACTATGGCTACACCTTC.

J is TRBJ1-1 and V is TRBV19; TRBD1 matches at 7 bases. The CDR3 is 13 amino acids. CDR1 is LNHDA and CDR2 is SQIVND in the germline V gene (reference sequence). Trimming at V came to 10 bases and at J to 1 base, leaving 6 bases not matched to a gene. The CDR3 reads CAISTGQNTEAFF. In DNA, the CDR3 is TGTGCCATCTCGACAGGGCAGAACACTGAAGCTTTCTTT.

The chain recombines TRBV4-3 with TRBJ2-1, with TRBD2 matching 11 bases. Germline values: CDR1 LGHNA, CDR2 YSLEER. The CDR3 consists of 17 residues. With 3 bases clipped from V and 6 bases from J, the junction kept 10 bases outside the gene matches. CDR3 region: CASSQGIAGGRLNEQFF. The CDR3 coding sequence is TGCGCCAGCAGCCAGGGAATAGCGGGAGGGAGACTCAATGAGCAGTTCTTC.